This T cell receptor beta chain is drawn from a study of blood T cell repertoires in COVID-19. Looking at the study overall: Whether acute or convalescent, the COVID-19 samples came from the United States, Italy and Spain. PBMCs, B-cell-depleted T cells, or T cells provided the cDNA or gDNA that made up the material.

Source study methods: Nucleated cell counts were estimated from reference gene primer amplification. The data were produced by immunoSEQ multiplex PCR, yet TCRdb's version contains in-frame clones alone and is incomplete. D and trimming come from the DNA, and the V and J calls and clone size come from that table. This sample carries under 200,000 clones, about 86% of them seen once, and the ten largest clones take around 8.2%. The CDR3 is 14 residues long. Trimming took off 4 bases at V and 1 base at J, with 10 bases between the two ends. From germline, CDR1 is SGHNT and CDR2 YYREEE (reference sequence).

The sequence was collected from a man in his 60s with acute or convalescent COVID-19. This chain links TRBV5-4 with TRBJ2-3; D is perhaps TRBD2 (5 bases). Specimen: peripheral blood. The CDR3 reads CASSRTRGTDTQYF. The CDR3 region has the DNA TGTGCCAGCAGCAGAACTAGGGGCACAGATACGCAGTATTTT. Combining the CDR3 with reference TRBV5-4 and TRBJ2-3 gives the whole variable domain ETGVTQSPTHLIKTRGQQVTLRCSSQSGHNTVSWYQQALGQGPQFIFQYYREEENGRGNFPPRFSGLQFPNYSSELNVNALELDDSALYLCASSRTRGTDTQYFGPGTRLTVL.